The present T cell receptor (beta chain) was sequenced within a study of Graves' ophthalmopathy and Graves' hyperthyroidism. Overall study context: The authors defined stable hyperthyroidism as no ophthalmopathy within 18 months of follow-up. Overall study findings and caveats: The model reached 65% to 71% sensitivity and roughly 72% specificity for predicting ophthalmopathy progression. Among thyroid clonotypes expanded above 0.001 frequency, most also appeared in blood.

Hyperthyroidism in these 18- to 65-year-old patients was newly diagnosed, lasting under 2 months. This clonotype was detected many times. Its matching antigen is unknown. From germline, CDR1 is SGHTA and CDR2 FQGNSA. J was trimmed by 4 bases and V by 4 bases; bases with no gene match: 11. The CDR3 has 17 amino acids. Amplified TCR beta CDR3 regions were obtained using RNA transcripts as template. Scientists carried out first-round RT-PCR using HTBI primers and then a second-round multiplex PCR. TCRdb re-analysed the multiplex PCR reads in MiXCR, keeping a single row per CDR3 protein. The sample includes 450,000 to 600,000 distinct CDR3 sequences, just under 40% of them seen just once.

This TCR was recovered from an adult man with Graves' hyperthyroidism. The sequencing input was peripheral blood or thyroid tissue (not recorded which). This chain joins TRBV7-2 and TRBJ2-5; 11 nucleotides line up with TRBD2. The CDR3 sequence: CASSSRDSGTSGETQYF. The CDR3 DNA reads as TGTGCCAGCAGCTCCAGGGATTCCGGGACTAGCGGAGAGACCCAGTACTTC.